What follows is one TCR beta chain and its context. Its target is not known. This sample stems from a study of blood T cells in healthy people across ages. Notes on the study in general: Estimates of total diversity, which came from one million sequenced T cells, were considered to be underestimates.

Germline V gives CDR1 MNHEY, CDR2 SVGAGI. This CDR3 region has 16 residues. V was pared by 5 bases and J by 4 bases, with 7 bases of the junction left unmatched. Combining a sample-barcoded 5' primer with a J-beta primer mix, a second PCR ran for about 6 to 12 cycles. Each TCR beta cDNA got a 12-nucleotide random molecular identifier. A single record per CDR3 protein comes from TCRdb applying MiXCR to the 5' RACE reads. Of about 1,500,000 distinct CDR3 sequences listed, 42% are singletons. The receptor comes from a woman younger than 30 in good health. The sequenced sample was blood. This chain uses TRBV6-5 with TRBJ2-3; the match to TRBD2 covers 12 bases. CDR3 coding DNA: TGTGCCAGCAGTCATCTAGCGGGGGGGCCCCCAGATACGCAGTATTTT. Translation: CASSHLAGGPPDTQYF.